This record concerns one T cell receptor (beta chain) sequence. Its antigen is not known. This sample is part of a study of cytomegalovirus exposure and HLA in healthy donors. The PCR employed 60 Vbeta primers together with 13 Jbeta primers. Measured with immunoSEQ multiplex PCR; TCRdb has only the in-frame clones, and not every one. Of under 95,000 clones in the sample, about 85% were seen once. Study-level results: Sequencing likely caused a cluster of highly shared sequence variants.

CDR1 SGHVS and CDR2 FNYEAQ come from the germline V gene. The CDR3 is 15 amino acids. The V end lost 2 bases, the J end lost 2 bases, and 13 bases lay between the germline ends. This clonotype was sampled from a woman aged 40-49 years in good health and CMV-seropositive. The sequenced material came from PBMCs. The V call is TRBV7-6, the J call TRBJ2-7; maybe TRBD2 (6 bases). CDR3 residues: CASSLSASVAYEQYF. The DNA for the CDR3 is TGTGCCAGCAGCTTAAGTGCTAGCGTTGCCTACGAGCAGTACTTC.